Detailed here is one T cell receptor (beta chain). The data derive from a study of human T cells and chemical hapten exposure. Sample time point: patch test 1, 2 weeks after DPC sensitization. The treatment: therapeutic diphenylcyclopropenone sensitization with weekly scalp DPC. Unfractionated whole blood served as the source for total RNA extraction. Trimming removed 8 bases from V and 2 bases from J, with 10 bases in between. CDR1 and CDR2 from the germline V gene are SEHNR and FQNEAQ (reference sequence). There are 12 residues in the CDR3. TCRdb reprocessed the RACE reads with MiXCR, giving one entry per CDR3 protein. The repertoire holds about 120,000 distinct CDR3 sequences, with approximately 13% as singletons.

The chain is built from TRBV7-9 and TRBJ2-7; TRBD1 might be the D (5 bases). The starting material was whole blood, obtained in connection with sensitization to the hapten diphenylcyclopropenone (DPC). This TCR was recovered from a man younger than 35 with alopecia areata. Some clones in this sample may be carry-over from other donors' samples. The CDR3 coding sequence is TGTGCCAGCCAACCCAGGGCCTACGAGCAGTACTTC. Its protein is CASQPRAYEQYF.